A single sample gave rise to the 29 T cell receptor beta chains below, sequenced in a study of T cells in Graves' hyperthyroidism and ophthalmopathy. RNA transcripts provided the source from which TCR beta CDR3 regions were amplified. HTBI primers drove first-round RT-PCR of the TCR CDR3. In TCRdb, the multiplex PCR reads were re-called with MiXCR into one record per CDR3 protein. The table has almost 350,000 distinct CDR3 sequences, 15% to 20% seen once; the top ten hold 15% to 17%. The sequenced sample consisted of blood. These TCRs come from a woman aged 40 to 49 with Graves' ophthalmopathy.

This chain connects TRBV6-2 or TRBV6-3 to TRBJ2-7; 7 nucleotides match TRBD1. CDR1 MNHEY and CDR2 SVGEGT come from the germline V gene. The CDR3 covers 14 residues. V lost 6 bases, J lost 4 bases, and 9 bases stayed unmatched. The CDR3 is CASRLWTGAYEQYF. The CDR3 bases are TGTGCCAGCAGGCTCTGGACAGGAGCTTACGAGCAGTACTTC.

This clonotype was observed many times. The chain carries TRBV11-2 and TRBJ1-5; 7 nucleotides agree with TRBD1. V lost 6 bases to trimming and J lost 7 bases; unmatched junction nucleotides: 12. Germline assignment: CDR1 SGHAT and CDR2 FQNNGV. This CDR3 is built from 15 residues. This CDR3 reads CASSPGTAVQQPQHF. In nucleotides, the CDR3 is TGTGCCAGCAGTCCCGGGACAGCGGTCCAGCAGCCCCAGCATTTT.

The sample holds many counts of this clonotype. This chain uses TRBV19 with TRBJ2-7; TRBD2 aligns across 7 bases. This CDR3 has 15 amino acids. Germline V gene sequence: CDR1 LNHDA, CDR2 SQIVND (reference sequence). V lost 1 base and J lost 5; bases outside the gene matches: 8. CDR3 DNA: TGTGCCAGTAGTATAGGAGGGAGGGCATCCCACGAGCAGTACTTC. Protein sequence: CASSIGGRASHEQYF.

About this clonotype itself: Being one base from a much bigger clone, this may be a read error. V usage is TRBV5-5 and J usage is TRBJ2-5; 8 bases are a match to TRBD1. The CDR3 contains 16 residues. Germline V CDR1 and CDR2: SGHKS, YYEKEE (reference sequence). CDR3 bases: TGTGCCAGCAGCTTCCTCGCCTTTGGACAGGGAGAGACCCCGTACTTC. It translates to CASSFLAFGQGETPYF.

This clonotype was seen repeatedly, ten times or more. This chain links TRBV4-3 with TRBJ2-7; D might be TRBD2 (5 bases). The germline gives CDR1 LGHNA, CDR2 YSLEER. The CDR3 totals 15 residues. V was pared by 0 bases and J by 3 bases, with 12 bases between. The DNA for the CDR3 is TGCGCCAGCAGCCAAGAACGGGGTTGGGACTACGAGCAGTACTTC. Its protein product is CASSQERGWDYEQYF.

This clonotype came up many times. The gene calls are TRBV29-1 and TRBJ1-1, with a possible D match to TRBD1 (6 bases). The V and J ends lost 4 bases and 1 base respectively, with 10 bases between them. The CDR3 has 13 amino acids. Germline-derived CDR1 and CDR2 are SQVTM and ANQGSEA. DNA for the CDR3: TGCAGCGTTGTATGGGGGGCGAACACTGAAGCTTTCTTT. Amino acid sequence: CSVVWGANTEAFF.

This sequence joins TRBV5-1 and TRBJ1-2; TRBD1 agrees at 7 bases. The CDR3 spans 14 residues. The junction had 4 bases not matched to a gene; V was cut back by 5 bases and J by 0 bases. The germline V gene has CDR1 SGHRS and CDR2 YFSETQ. CDR3 loop: CASRRDSANYGYTF. In nucleotides, the CDR3 is TGCGCCAGCAGACGGGACAGCGCTAACTATGGCTACACCTTC.

This clonotype was recorded at least ten times. V gene TRBV12-3 or TRBV12-4 combines with J gene TRBJ2-1; 13 nucleotides match TRBD2. J was trimmed by 2 bases and V by 8 bases; bases with no gene match: 3. This CDR3 spans 15 amino acids. The CDR3 bases are TGTGCCAGCGGAACTAGCGGGAGGGCCTACAATGAGCAGTTCTTC. This codes for CASGTSGRAYNEQFF.

This clonotype was observed a handful of times. No conserved phenylalanine or tryptophan is present at the end of the CDR3, so a read error is the likely explanation. V gene TRBV19 combines with J gene TRBJ2-7; 10 nucleotides agree with TRBD2. The ends lost 3 bases at V and 3 bases at J; junction bases unmatched: 5. The germline gives CDR1 LNHDA, CDR2 SQIVND (reference sequence). The CDR3 spans 15 residues. CDR3 sequence: CASSMGWTSGYEQYS. CDR3 bases: TGTGCCAGTAGTATGGGATGGACTAGCGGCTACGAGCAGTACTCC.

This clonotype was counted ten times or more. The CDR3 loop reads CASSQEGRYEQYF. As DNA, the CDR3 is TGTGCCAGCAGCCAAGAGGGACGTTACGAGCAGTACTTC. The chain is built from TRBV3-1 and TRBJ2-7; D may be TRBD1 or TRBD2 (5 bases each). Germline CDR1 is LGHDT and CDR2 is YNNKEL (reference sequence). Trimming pared 0 bases from V and 4 bases from J, leaving 7 bases between. The CDR3 is 13 amino acids.

This clonotype was seen repeatedly, ten times or more. In nucleotides, the CDR3 is TGTGCCAGCAGCAAATGGACAGGGGGCGAATATAGCAATCAGCCCCAGCATTTT. This translates into CASSKWTGGEYSNQPQHF. This chain uses TRBV5-6 with TRBJ1-5, with 11 bases matching TRBD1. CDR3 length: 18 amino acids. The V gene end was trimmed by 4 bases and the J gene end by 0 bases; junction bases not matched to a gene: 9. Germline-derived CDR1 and CDR2 are SGHDT and YYEEEE.

This clonotype was found many times. The genes are TRBV6-5 and TRBJ2-3; 16 bases line up with TRBD2. V lost 7 bases, J lost 1 base, and 14 bases stayed unmatched. CDR3 length equals 20 residues. Germline lookup yields CDR1 MNHEY and CDR2 SVGAGI. CDR3 protein: CASNTPGLAGGPSGTDTQYF. CDR3 sequence (DNA): TGTGCCAGCAATACACCGGGACTAGCGGGAGGGCCGAGTGGCACAGATACGCAGTATTTT.

V is TRBV2 and J is TRBJ1-6; possibly TRBD1 for D (6 bases). Germline values: CDR1 SNHLY, CDR2 FYNNEI. This CDR3 region has 14 residues. V dropped 6 bases and J dropped 7 bases, with 13 bases sitting between them. The CDR3 sequence: CASSRARGNSPLHF. The CDR3 DNA reads TGTGCCAGCAGCAGGGCCAGGGGAAATTCACCCCTCCACTTT. The whole variable domain, remainder taken from reference TRBV2 and TRBJ1-6, is EPEVTQTPSHQVTQMGQEVILRCVPISNHLYFYWYRQILGQKVEFLVSFYNNEISEKSEIFDDQFSVERPDGSNFTLKIRSTKLEDSAMYFCASSRARGNSPLHFGNGTRLTVT.

This clonotype was detected ten times or more. This chain connects TRBV6-2 or TRBV6-3 to TRBJ2-5; D perhaps matches TRBD2 (6 bases). The CDR3 runs to 18 residues. Trimming pared 6 bases from V and 6 bases from J, leaving 29 bases between. CDR1 is MNHEY, CDR2 SVGEGT, per germline. CDR3 nucleotides: TGTGCCAGCAGAGACGGAAGACCGACTAGTCCCCGAAGTAAGACCCAGTACTTC. Translated: CASRDGRPTSPRSKTQYF.

This clonotype was seen a few times. V gene TRBV10-3 combines with J gene TRBJ2-5; 8 bases are a match to TRBD1. Trimming took 10 bases from V and 2 from J; bases not matched to a gene: 15. The CDR3 spans 16 residues. CDR1 is ENHRY, CDR2 SYGVKD, per germline. The CDR3, as DNA: TGTGCCACCGGGCCCACTGGCAGGGGGCTTCAAGAGACCCAGTACTTC. Translating it yields CATGPTGRGLQETQYF.

The chain uses TRBV20-1 and TRBJ1-6; unclear D gene. The germline V gene has CDR1 DFQATT and CDR2 SNEGSKA (reference sequence). Trimming left V 0 bases short and J 7 bases short, with 13 bases between. This CDR3 comprises 15 residues. CDR3 region: CSARDTGGFNSPLHF. The CDR3 DNA sequence: TGCAGTGCTAGAGATACGGGAGGGTTCAATTCACCCCTCCACTTT.

In its sample, this clonotype was seen many times. The V gene is TRBV2, the J gene TRBJ2-7; 7 positions match TRBD1. This CDR3 has 13 residues. Germline lookup yields CDR1 SNHLY and CDR2 FYNNEI. Trimming cost V 5 bases and J 3 bases; bases outside gene matches: 4. Here the CDR3 reads CASSRQGLYEQYF. CDR3 coding DNA: TGTGCCAGCAGTCGACAGGGCCTCTACGAGCAGTACTTC.

This clonotype has a count of ten or more. The chain uses TRBV2 and TRBJ2-7, with TRBD2 matching 9 bases. This CDR3 contains 14 residues. V lost 6 bases, J lost 6 bases, and 9 bases stayed unmatched. CDR1 is SNHLY, CDR2 FYNNEI, per germline. This CDR3 reads CASSAGTSFGEQYF. The CDR3 DNA follows: TGTGCCAGCAGCGCCGGGACTAGCTTTGGCGAGCAGTACTTC.

The table lists this clonotype with many counts. This rearrangement joins TRBV9 to TRBJ2-7; D call uncertain. Germline-derived CDR1 and CDR2 are SGDLS and YYNGEE. The CDR3 consists of 13 residues. The germline V and J ends were trimmed by 3 bases and 5 bases, with 12 bases remaining between them. The CDR3 region has the DNA TGTGCCAGCAGCGCCAGTGTTTCGGACGAGCAGTACTTC. It encodes CASSASVSDEQYF.

The table lists this clonotype with many counts. The chain combines TRBV14 with TRBJ2-7; 8 nucleotides match TRBD2. Germline V CDR1 and CDR2: SGHDN, FVKESK. The CDR3 contains 17 residues. Trimming removed 4 bases from V and 3 bases from J; junction bases left unmatched: 14. CDR3 amino acids: CASSPAPVRSGIYEQYF. The CDR3 bases are TGTGCCAGCAGCCCCGCCCCGGTGCGTAGCGGGATCTACGAGCAGTACTTC.

This clonotype was found a few times. The chain links TRBV12-3 or TRBV12-4 to TRBJ2-5; a possible D gene is TRBD1 (6 bases). V was shortened by 5 bases and J by 1 base, with 11 bases between the two germline ends. CDR3 size: 14 residues. In DNA form, the CDR3 reads TGTGCCAGCAGTCAGGGGACAAGCCAAGAGACCCAGTACTTC. As protein: CASSQGTSQETQYF.

This clonotype has a count of ten or more. The J gene is TRBJ2-4, the V gene TRBV30; 9 bases are shared with TRBD2. The CDR3 length is 18 residues. Germline V gene lookup returns CDR1 GTSNPN and CDR2 SVGIG (reference sequence). The junction had 14 bases not matched to a gene; V was cut back by 5 bases and J by 0 bases. CDR3 protein: CAWLSGSGSGLAKNIQYF. The CDR3 nucleotides are TGTGCCTGGCTCAGTGGTAGCGGGAGCGGACTAGCCAAAAACATTCAGTACTTC. The full variable domain, its missing parts supplied by reference TRBV30 and TRBJ2-4, is SQTIHQWPATLVQPVGSPLSLECTVEGTSNPNLYWYRQAAGRGLQLLFYSVGIGQISSEVPQNLSASRPQDRQFILSSKKLLLSDSGFYLCAWLSGSGSGLAKNIQYFGAGTRLSVL.

This clonotype occurred many times. The V and J genes are TRBV28 and TRBJ2-2, with D perhaps matching TRBD2 (5 bases). CDR1 MDHEN and CDR2 SYDVKM come from the germline V gene. V was trimmed by 2 bases and J by 2 bases, leaving 24 bases between them. The CDR3 is made up of 20 amino acids. The CDR3 DNA sequence: TGTGCCAGCAGTTTAGCCTTTGGACTCCCTAGGATGGGAAACACCGGGGAGCTGTTTTTT. Translated, it gives CASSLAFGLPRMGNTGELFF.

This clonotype occurred many times. This chain links TRBV28 with TRBJ1-1; unclear D gene. CDR1 and CDR2 from the germline V gene are MDHEN and SYDVKM. V lost 5 bases and J 10 bases, leaving 14 bases between the germline ends. The CDR3 loop spans 12 amino acids. The CDR3 protein is CASSPGPRGAFF. The CDR3 DNA is TGTGCCAGCAGTCCGGGCCCCCGGGGAGCTTTCTTT.

This clonotype was counted many times. Mismatch with germline at one junction end may stem from a read error. V is TRBV29-1 and J is TRBJ1-2; no definite D call. This CDR3 has 14 amino acids. Per germline, CDR1 SQVTM and CDR2 ANQGSEA. The CDR3 spells CSVDLAGANYGYTF. CDR3 DNA sequence: TGCAGCGTTGATCTGGCAGGTGCGAACTACGGCTACACCTTC.

This clonotype has at least ten counts. The chain carries TRBV20-1 and TRBJ1-3; D is uncertain. This CDR3 comprises 14 residues. The V gene lost 5 bases and the J gene lost 0 bases, with 11 bases spanning the gap. Looked up from germline, CDR1 is DFQATT and CDR2 is SNEGSKA (reference sequence). The CDR3 DNA is TGCAGTGCTTTGGACTCAGACTCTGGAAACACCATATATTTT. Its protein is CSALDSDSGNTIYF.

This clonotype has a count of ten or more. The V call is TRBV20-1, the J call TRBJ1-1; 8 bases line up with TRBD1. Germline CDR1 reads DFQATT; CDR2 reads SNEGSKA (reference sequence). The V and J ends lost 3 bases and 4 bases, in that order; junction bases with no gene match: 4. The CDR3 has 13 residues. The CDR3, as DNA: TGCAGTGCTAGGGACAGGGCGTTCACTGAAGCTTTCTTT. It encodes CSARDRAFTEAFF.

Many counts were recorded for this clonotype. The chain has TRBV11-2 and TRBJ2-5; 11 nucleotides agree with TRBD2. Trimming removed 1 base from V and 1 base from J; junction bases left unmatched: 14. The CDR3 extends over 20 amino acids. The germline V gene encodes CDR1 SGHAT and CDR2 FQNNGV. The CDR3 is CASSLGLTRGLAGGQETQYF. The CDR3 bases are TGTGCCAGCAGCTTAGGTCTTACCAGGGGGCTAGCGGGAGGCCAAGAGACCCAGTACTTC.

This clonotype has at least ten counts. This rearrangement joins TRBV28 to TRBJ1-2, with D unclear. The CDR3 has 15 amino acids. Trimming left V 4 bases short and J 6 bases short, with 18 bases between. Germline values: CDR1 MDHEN, CDR2 SYDVKM. The CDR3 here is CASSSPDPDSDGYTF. The CDR3 nucleotides are TGTGCCAGCAGTTCACCAGATCCGGATTCAGATGGCTACACCTTC.